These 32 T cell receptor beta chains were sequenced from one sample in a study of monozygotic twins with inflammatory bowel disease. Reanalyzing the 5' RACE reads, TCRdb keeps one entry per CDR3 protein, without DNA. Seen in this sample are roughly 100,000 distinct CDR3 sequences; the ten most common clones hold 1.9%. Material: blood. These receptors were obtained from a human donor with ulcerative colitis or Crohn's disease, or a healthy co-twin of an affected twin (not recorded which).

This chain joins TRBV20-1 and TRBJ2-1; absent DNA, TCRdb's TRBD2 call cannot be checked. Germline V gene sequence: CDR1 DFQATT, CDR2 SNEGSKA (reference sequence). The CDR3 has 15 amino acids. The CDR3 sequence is CSAPFGLAIYDEQFF.

CDR3 amino acids: CASSFRASTIDTQYF. The chain uses TRBV12-3 or TRBV12-4 and TRBJ2-3; TCRdb selects TRBD1, and the lack of DNA leaves this call unchecked. This CDR3 is built from 15 residues.

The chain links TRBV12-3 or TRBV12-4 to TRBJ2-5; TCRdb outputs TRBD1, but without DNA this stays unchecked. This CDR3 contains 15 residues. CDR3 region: CASSEQGAIGETQYF.

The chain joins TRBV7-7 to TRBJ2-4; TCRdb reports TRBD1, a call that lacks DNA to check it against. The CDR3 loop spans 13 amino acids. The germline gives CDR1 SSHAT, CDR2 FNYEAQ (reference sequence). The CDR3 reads CASSLEMGDIQYF.

The CDR3 loop reads CASSFGGESTDTQYF. V and J are TRBV7-2 and TRBJ2-3; without DNA, the TCRdb call of TRBD1 cannot be checked. CDR3 length equals 15 residues. CDR1 is SGHTA, CDR2 FQGNSA, per germline. The full variable domain, in which reference TRBV7-2 and TRBJ2-3 provide the parts outside the CDR3, is GAGVSQSPSNKVTEKGKDVELRCDPISGHTALYWYRQSLGQGLEFLIYFQGNSAPDKSGLPSDRFSAERTGGSVSTLTIQRTQQEDSAVYLCASSFGGESTDTQYFGPGTRLTVL.

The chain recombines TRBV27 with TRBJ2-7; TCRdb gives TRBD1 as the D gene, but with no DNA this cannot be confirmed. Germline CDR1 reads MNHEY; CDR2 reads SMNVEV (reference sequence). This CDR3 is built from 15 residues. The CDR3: CASSNFREQTYEQYF.

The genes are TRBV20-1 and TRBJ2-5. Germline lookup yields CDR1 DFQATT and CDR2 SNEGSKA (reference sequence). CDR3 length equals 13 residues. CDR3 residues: CSARGLVEETQYF.

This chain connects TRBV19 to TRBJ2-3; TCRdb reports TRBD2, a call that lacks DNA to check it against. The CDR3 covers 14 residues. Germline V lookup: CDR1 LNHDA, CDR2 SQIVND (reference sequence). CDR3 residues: CASRRASGSDTQYF.

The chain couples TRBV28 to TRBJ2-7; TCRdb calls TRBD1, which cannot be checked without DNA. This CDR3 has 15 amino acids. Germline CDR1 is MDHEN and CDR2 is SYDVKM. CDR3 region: CASTLTTGGRVEQYF. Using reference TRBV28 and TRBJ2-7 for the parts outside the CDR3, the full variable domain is DVKVTQSSRYLVKRTGEKVFLECVQDMDHENMFWYRQDPGLGLRLIYFSYDVKMKEKGDIPEGYSVSREKKERFSLILESASTNQTSMYLCASTLTTGGRVEQYFGPGTRLTVT.

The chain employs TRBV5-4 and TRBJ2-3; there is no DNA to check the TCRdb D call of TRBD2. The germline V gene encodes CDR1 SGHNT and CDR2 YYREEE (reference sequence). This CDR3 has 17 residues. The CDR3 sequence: CASSLVRLAGETDTQYF.

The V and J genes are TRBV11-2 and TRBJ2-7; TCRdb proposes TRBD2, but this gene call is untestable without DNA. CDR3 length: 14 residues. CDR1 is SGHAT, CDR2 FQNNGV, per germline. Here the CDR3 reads CASSFDGGSYEQYF.

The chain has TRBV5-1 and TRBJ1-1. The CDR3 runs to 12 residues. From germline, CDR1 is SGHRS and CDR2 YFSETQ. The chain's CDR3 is CASRREGTEAFF.

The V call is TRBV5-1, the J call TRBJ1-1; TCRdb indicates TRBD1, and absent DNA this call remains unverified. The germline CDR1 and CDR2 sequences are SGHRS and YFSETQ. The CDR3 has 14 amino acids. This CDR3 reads CASAEGTPGTEAFF.

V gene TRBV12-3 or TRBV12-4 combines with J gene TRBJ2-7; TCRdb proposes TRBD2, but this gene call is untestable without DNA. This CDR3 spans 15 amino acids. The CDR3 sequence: CASSARASGGREQYF.

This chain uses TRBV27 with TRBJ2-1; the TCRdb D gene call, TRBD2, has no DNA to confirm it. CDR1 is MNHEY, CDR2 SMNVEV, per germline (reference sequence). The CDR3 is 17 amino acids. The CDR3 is CASSSIAGEAPYNEQFF.

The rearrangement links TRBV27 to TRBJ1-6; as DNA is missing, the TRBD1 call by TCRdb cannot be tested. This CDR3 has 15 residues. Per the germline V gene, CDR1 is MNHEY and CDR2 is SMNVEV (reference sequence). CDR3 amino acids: CASSLRAGMNSPLHF.

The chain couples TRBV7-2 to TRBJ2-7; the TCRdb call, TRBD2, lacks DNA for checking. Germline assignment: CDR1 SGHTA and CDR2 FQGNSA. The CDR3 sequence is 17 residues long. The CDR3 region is CASSLSASTPTAYEQYF.

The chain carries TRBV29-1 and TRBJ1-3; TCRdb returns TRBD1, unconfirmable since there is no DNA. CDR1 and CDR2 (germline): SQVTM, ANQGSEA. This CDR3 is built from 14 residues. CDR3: CTNRGLEGGNTIYF.

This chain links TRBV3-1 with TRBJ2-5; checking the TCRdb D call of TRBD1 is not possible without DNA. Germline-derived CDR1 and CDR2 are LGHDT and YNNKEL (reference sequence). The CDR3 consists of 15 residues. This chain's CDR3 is CASSQGTGVGETQYF.

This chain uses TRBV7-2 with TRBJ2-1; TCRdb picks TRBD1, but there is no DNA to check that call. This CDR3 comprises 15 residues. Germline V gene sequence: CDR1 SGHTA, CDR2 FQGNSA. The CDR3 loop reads CASSWTGHFYNEQFF.

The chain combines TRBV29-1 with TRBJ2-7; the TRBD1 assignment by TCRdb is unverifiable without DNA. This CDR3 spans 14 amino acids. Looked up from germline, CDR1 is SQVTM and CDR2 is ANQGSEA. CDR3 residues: CSVEDMGQPYEQYF.

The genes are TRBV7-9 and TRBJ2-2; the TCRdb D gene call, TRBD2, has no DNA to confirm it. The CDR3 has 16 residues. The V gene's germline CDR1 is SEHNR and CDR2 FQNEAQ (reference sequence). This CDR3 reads CASTKPREANTGELFF.

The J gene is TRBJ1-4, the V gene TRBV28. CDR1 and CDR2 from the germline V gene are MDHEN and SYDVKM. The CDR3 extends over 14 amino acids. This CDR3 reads CASSRLQTNEKLFF.

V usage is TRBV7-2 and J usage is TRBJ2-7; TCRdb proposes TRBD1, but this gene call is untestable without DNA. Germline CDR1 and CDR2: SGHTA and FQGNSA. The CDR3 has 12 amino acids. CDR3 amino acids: CASSEGPYEQYF.

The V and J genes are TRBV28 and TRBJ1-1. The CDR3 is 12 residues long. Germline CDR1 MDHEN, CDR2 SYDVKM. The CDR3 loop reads CASSGPNTEAFF.

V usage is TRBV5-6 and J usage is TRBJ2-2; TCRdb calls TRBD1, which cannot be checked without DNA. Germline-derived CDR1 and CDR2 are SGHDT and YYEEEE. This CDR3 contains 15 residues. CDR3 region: CASSLVPQGAGELFF.

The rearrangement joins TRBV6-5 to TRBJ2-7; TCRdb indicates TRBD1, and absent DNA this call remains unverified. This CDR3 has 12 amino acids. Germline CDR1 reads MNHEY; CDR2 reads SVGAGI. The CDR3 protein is CASSYGGGEQYF.

CDR3 sequence: CASRRSGDTQYF. The rearrangement uses TRBV12-3 or TRBV12-4 and TRBJ2-3; TCRdb's D call of TRBD2 is untestable without DNA. The CDR3 is 12 amino acids.

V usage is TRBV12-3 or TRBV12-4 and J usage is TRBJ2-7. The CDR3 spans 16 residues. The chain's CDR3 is CASSLWVSGDSYEQYF.

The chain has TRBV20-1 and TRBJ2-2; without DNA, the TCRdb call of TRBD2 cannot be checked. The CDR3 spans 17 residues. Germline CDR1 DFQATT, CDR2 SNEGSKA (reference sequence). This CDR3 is CSARLAGRITNTGELFF.

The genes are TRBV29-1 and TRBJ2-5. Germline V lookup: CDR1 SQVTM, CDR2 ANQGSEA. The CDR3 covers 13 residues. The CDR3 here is CSVATGSQETQYF.

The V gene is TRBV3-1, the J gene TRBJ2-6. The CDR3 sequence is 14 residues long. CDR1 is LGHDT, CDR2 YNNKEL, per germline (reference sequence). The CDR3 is CASSQDRGANVLTF.